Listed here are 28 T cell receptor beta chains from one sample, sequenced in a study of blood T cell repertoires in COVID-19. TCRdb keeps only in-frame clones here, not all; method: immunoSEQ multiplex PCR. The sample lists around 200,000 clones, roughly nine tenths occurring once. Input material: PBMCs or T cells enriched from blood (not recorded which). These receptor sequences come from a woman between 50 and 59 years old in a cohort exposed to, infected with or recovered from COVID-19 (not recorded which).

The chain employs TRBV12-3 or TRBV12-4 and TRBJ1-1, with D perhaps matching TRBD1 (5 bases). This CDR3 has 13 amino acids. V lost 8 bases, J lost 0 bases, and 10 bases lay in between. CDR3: CASGGVLNTEAFF. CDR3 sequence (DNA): TGTGCCAGCGGGGGGGTGCTGAACACTGAAGCTTTCTTT.

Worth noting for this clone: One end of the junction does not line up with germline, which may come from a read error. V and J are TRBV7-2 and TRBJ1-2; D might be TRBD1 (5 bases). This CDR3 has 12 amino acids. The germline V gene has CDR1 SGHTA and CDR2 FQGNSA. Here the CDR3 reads CASSSQGYRYTF. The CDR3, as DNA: TGTGCCAGCAGCTCTCAGGGCTATCGCTACACCTTC.

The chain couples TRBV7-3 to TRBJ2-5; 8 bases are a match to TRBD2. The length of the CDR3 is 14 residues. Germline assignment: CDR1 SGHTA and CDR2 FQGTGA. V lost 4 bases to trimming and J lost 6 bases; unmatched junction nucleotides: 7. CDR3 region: CASSYGGAEKTQYF. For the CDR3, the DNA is TGTGCCAGCAGCTACGGGGGGGCGGAGAAGACCCAGTACTTC.

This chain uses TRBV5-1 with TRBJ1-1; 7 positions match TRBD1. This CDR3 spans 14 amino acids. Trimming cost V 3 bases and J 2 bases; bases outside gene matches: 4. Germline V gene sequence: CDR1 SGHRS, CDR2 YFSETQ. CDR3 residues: CASSSRTGNTEAFF. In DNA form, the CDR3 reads TGCGCCAGCAGCTCACGGACAGGAAACACTGAAGCTTTCTTT.

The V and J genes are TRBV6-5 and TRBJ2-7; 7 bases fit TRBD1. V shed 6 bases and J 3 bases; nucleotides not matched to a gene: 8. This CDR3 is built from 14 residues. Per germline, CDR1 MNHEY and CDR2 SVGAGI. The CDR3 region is CASSPDRLFYEQYF. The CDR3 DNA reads TGTGCCAGCAGCCCGGACAGGCTCTTCTACGAGCAGTACTTC.

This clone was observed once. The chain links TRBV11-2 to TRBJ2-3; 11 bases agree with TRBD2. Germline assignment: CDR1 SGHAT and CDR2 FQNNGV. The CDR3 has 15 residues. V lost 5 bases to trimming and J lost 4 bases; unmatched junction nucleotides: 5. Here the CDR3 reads CASSQISGGADTQYF. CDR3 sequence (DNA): TGTGCCAGCAGCCAGATTAGCGGGGGGGCAGATACGCAGTATTTT.

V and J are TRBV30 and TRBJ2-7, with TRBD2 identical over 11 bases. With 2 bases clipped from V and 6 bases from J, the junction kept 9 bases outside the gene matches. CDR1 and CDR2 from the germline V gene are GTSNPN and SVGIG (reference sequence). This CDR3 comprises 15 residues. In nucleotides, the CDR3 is TGTGCCTGGAGTATAGTTCTAGCGGGGGGAGCCGAGCAGTACTTC. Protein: CAWSIVLAGGAEQYF.

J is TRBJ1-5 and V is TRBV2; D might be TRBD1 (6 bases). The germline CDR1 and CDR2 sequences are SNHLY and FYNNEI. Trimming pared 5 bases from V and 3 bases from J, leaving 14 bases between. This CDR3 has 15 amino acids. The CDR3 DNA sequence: TGTGCCAGCAGTCCGATCGGGACAATCAATCAGCCCCAGCATTTT. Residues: CASSPIGTINQPQHF. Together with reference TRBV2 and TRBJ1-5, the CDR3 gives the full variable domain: EPEVTQTPSHQVTQMGQEVILRCVPISNHLYFYWYRQILGQKVEFLVSFYNNEISEKSEIFDDQFSVERPDGSNFTLKIRSTKLEDSAMYFCASSPIGTINQPQHFGDGTRLSIL.

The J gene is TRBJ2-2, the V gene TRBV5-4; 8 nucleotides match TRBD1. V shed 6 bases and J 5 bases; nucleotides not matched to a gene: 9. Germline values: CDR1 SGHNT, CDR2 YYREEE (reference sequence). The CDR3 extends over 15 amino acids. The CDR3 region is CASNLRGRGTGELFF. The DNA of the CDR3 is TGTGCCAGCAACCTCAGGGGGCGCGGGACCGGGGAGCTGTTTTTT.

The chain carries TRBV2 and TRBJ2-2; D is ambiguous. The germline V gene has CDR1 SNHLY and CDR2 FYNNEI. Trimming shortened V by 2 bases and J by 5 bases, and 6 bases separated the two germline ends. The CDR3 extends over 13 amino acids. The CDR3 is CASSELRTGELFF. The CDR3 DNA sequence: TGTGCCAGCAGTGAATTGAGGACCGGGGAGCTGTTTTTT.

The CDR3 DNA reads TGTGCCAGTTCTAGGACAGACCGCTCTGGGGCCAACGTCCTGACTTTC. This translates into CASSRTDRSGANVLTF. The chain couples TRBV19 to TRBJ2-6, with D possibly being TRBD1 (6 bases). The V end was cut by 8 bases, the J end by 0 bases, with 14 bases between. Germline V gives CDR1 LNHDA, CDR2 SQIVND (reference sequence). The CDR3 has 16 residues.

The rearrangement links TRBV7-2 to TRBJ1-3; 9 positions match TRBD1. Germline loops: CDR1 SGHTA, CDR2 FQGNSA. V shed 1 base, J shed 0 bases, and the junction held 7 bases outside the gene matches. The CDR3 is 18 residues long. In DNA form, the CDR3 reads TGTGCCAGCAGCTTAGTGGGGACAGGGATTATCTCTGGAAACACCATATATTTT. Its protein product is CASSLVGTGIISGNTIYF. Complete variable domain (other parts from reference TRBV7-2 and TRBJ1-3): GAGVSQSPSNKVTEKGKDVELRCDPISGHTALYWYRQSLGQGLEFLIYFQGNSAPDKSGLPSDRFSAERTGGSVSTLTIQRTQQEDSAVYLCASSLVGTGIISGNTIYFGEGSWLTVV.

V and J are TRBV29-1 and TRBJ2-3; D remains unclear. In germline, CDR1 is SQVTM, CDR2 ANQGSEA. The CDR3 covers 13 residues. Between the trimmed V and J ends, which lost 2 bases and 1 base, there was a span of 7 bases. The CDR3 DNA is TGCAGCGTTGAATATAGTCGCACAGATACGCAGTATTTT. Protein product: CSVEYSRTDTQYF.

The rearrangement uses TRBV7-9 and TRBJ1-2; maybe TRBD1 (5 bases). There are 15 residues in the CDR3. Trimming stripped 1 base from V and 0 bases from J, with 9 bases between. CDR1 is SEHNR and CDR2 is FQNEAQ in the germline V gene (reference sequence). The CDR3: CASSLGRGANYGYTF. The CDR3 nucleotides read TGTGCCAGCAGCTTAGGCCGGGGGGCTAACTATGGCTACACCTTC.

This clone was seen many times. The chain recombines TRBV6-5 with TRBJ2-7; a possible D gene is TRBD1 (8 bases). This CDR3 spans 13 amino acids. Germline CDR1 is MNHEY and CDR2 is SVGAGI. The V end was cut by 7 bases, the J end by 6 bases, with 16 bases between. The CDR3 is CASTTGGGGEQYF. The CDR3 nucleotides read TGTGCCAGCACAACAGGGGGGGGAGGCGAGCAGTACTTC.

The CDR3 spells CASSQEGFRESYF. CDR3 bases: TGCGCCAGCAGCCAGGAGGGCTTCCGGGAGTCGTACTTC. The rearrangement links TRBV4-1 to TRBJ2-5, with D possibly matching TRBD2 (6 bases). The CDR3 totals 13 residues. Deletions cut 3 bases from V and 13 bases from J, with 18 bases between. The germline V gene encodes CDR1 MGHRA and CDR2 YSYEKL.

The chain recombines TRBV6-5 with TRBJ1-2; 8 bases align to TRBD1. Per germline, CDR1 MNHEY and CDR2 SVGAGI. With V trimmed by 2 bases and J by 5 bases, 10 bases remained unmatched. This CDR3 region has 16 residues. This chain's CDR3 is CASSYGGDRRVYGYTF. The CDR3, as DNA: TGTGCCAGCAGTTACGGAGGGGACAGGCGGGTATATGGCTACACCTTC.

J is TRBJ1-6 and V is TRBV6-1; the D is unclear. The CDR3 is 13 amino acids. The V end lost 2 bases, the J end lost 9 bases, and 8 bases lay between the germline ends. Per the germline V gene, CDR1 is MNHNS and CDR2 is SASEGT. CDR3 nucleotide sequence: TGTGCCAGCAGTGAAATTGAGGGTTCACCCCTCCACTTT. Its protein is CASSEIEGSPLHF.

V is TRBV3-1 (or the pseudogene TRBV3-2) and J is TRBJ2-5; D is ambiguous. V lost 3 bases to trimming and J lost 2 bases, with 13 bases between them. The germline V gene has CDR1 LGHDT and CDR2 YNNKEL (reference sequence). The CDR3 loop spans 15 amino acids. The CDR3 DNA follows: TGTGCCAGCAGCCAGGCGCAGAGACTTCAAGAGACCCAGTACTTC. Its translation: CASSQAQRLQETQYF.

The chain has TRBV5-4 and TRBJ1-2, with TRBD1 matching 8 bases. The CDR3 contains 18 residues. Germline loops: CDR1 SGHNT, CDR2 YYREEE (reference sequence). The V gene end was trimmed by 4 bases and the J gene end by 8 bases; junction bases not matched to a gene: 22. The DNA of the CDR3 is TGTGCCAGCAGCAGGGGACTCGGACAGGGCCAAAACAGGGGGGGCTACACCTTC. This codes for CASSRGLGQGQNRGGYTF.

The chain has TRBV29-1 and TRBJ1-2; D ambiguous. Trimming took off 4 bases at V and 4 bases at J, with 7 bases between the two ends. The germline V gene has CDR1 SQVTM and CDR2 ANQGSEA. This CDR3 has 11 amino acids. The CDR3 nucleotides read TGCAGCGTTGTAGAGGCCTATGGCTACACCTTC. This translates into CSVVEAYGYTF.

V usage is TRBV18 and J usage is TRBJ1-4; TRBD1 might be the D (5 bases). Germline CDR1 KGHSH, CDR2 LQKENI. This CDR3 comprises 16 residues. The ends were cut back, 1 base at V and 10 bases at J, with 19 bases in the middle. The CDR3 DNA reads TGTGCCAGCTCACCACAAGTTAAGGGGTCCCAGGGAAAACTGTTTTTT. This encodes CASSPQVKGSQGKLFF. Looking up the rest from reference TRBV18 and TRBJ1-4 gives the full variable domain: NAGVMQNPRHLVRRRGQEARLRCSPMKGHSHVYWYRQLPEEGLKFMVYLQKENIIDESGMPKERFSAEFPKEGPSILRIQQVVRGDSAAYFCASSPQVKGSQGKLFFGSGTQLSVL.

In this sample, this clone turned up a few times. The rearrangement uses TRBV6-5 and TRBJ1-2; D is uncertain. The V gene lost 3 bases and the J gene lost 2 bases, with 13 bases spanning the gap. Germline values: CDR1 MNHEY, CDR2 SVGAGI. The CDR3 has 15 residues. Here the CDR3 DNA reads TGTGCCAGCAGTTATGGTCCAGGCAGAAACTATGGCTACACCTTC. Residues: CASSYGPGRNYGYTF.

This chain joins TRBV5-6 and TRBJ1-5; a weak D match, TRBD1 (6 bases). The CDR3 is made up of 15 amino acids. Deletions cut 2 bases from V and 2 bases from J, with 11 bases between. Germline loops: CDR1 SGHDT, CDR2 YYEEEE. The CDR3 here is CASSLRGAGNQPQHF. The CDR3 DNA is TGTGCCAGCAGCTTACGGGGGGCGGGCAATCAGCCCCAGCATTTT.

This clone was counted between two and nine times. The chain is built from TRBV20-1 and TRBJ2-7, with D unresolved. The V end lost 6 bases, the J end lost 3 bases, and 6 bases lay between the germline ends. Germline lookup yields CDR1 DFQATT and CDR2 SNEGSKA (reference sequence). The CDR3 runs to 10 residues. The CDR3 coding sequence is TGCAGTGCGGAGAACTACGAGCAGTACTTC. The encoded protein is CSAENYEQYF.

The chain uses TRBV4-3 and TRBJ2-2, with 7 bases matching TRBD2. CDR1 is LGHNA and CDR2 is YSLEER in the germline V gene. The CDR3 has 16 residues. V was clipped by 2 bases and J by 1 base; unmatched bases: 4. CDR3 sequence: CASSQSWGGNTGELFF. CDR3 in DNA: TGCGCCAGCAGCCAATCTTGGGGGGGGAACACCGGGGAGCTGTTTTTT.

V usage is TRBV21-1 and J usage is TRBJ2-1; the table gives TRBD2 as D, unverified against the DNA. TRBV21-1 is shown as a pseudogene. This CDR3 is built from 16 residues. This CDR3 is CASSKGGFKYYNEQFF. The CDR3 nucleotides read TGTGCCAGCAGCAAAGGAGGATTCAAGTACTACAATGAGCAGTTCTTC.

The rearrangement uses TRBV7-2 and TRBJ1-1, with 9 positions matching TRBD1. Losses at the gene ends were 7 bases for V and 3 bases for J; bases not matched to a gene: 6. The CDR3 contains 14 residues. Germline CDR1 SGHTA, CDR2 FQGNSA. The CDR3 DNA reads TGTGCCAGCACCCTACAGGGGGCGGACACTGAAGCTTTCTTT. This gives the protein CASTLQGADTEAFF.